This T cell receptor beta chain was captured by sequencing in a study of early T cells in non-severe SARS-CoV-2 infection. Study context: Bulk RNA from unsorted whole blood was sequenced; chains were unpaired.

The CDR3 consists of 16 residues. Germline assignment: CDR1 LGHDT and CDR2 YNNKEL (reference sequence). Trimming removed 6 bases from V and 0 bases from J; junction bases left unmatched: 7. Unique molecular identifiers were added to individual cDNA molecules. Each CDR3 protein is one row after TCRdb ran MiXCR on the 5' RACE reads. The sample shows some 49,000 distinct CDR3 sequences, around 11% of them seen only once. This clonotype was counted a few times. Its antigen is unknown. Study-wide results and caveats: Database matching using VDJdb favored anti-spike CD8 responses, with private and CD4 specificities left missing.

The receptor comes from an adult who was a healthcare worker with PCR-confirmed SARS-CoV-2 infection or an uninfected control (not recorded which). V gene TRBV3-1 combines with J gene TRBJ1-3, with 8 bases that match TRBD1. The specimen sequenced was whole blood. In nucleotides, the CDR3 is TGTGCCAGCAGGCCGACAGGGGAGAACTCTGGAAACACCATATATTTT. Translated: CASRPTGENSGNTIYF.